One sample yielded the 10 T cell receptor beta chains listed below, sequenced in a study of T cells in Graves' hyperthyroidism and ophthalmopathy (dated 2019 in TCRdb). Libraries were constructed by multiplex PCR. This sample was sequenced with an Illumina HiSeq 2000. The TCR beta CDR3 regions were amplified from the RNA transcripts. A first-round RT-PCR of the TCR CDR3 used the HTBI primer set with the Qiagen OneStep RT-PCR kit. TCRdb itself trimmed the public reads at Q25 with fastp, ran MiXCR and retained productive beta chains. Rows are unified per CDR3 protein, each entry keeping the most common DNA and genes. The sample table holds more than 500,000 distinct CDR3 sequences, of which approximately 16% were seen once. The ten most abundant clones make up 25% to 35% of the sample. The sample taken for sequencing was blood. The receptors derive from a woman under 40 with Graves' ophthalmopathy.

This rearrangement joins TRBV12-3 or TRBV12-4 to TRBJ1-4, with D maybe TRBD1 (6 bases). The CDR3 is 16 residues long. V shed 3 bases and J shed 0 bases, with 11 bases lying between them. The CDR3: CASSFRPGATNEKLFF. Here the CDR3 DNA reads TGTGCCAGCAGTTTTAGACCAGGGGCAACTAATGAAAAACTGTTTTTT.

The sample holds a few counts of this clonotype. The chain links TRBV7-8 to TRBJ2-2; 7 nucleotides match TRBD2. The V segment lost 3 bases and the J segment 0 bases; nucleotides outside the gene matches: 7. CDR3 length: 17 residues. Per germline, CDR1 SGHVS and CDR2 FQNEAQ. For the CDR3, the DNA is TGTGCCAGCAGCTTGAACTCCCTAGCGGCGAACACCGGGGAGCTGTTTTTT. It is translated as CASSLNSLAANTGELFF.

The chain carries TRBV29-1 and TRBJ2-7; a possible D gene is TRBD1 (6 bases). From germline, CDR1 is SQVTM and CDR2 ANQGSEA. V lost 4 bases, J lost 7 bases, and 14 bases lay in between. The CDR3 loop spans 12 amino acids. CDR3 sequence: CSVVIGGGEQYF. Written as DNA, the CDR3 is TGCAGCGTTGTTATTGGGGGCGGAGAGCAGTACTTC.

This clonotype came up a few times. The rearrangement joins TRBV29-1 to TRBJ1-4; D gene ambiguous. This CDR3 has 13 residues. Germline lookup yields CDR1 SQVTM and CDR2 ANQGSEA. Deletions cut 7 bases from V and 5 bases from J, with 14 bases between. The DNA for the CDR3 is TGCAGCGGGCGGGTGGGTGCGAATGAAAAACTGTTTTTT. Amino acids: CSGRVGANEKLFF.

There are many counts of this clonotype. This chain links TRBV20-1 with TRBJ2-5; 8 nucleotides line up with TRBD2. This CDR3 spans 15 amino acids. J lost 2 bases, V lost 3 bases, and 8 bases had no gene match. CDR1 is DFQATT and CDR2 is SNEGSKA in the germline V gene (reference sequence). The CDR3 DNA sequence: TGCAGTGCTAGGAGACTAGCGAACACTCAAGAGACCCAGTACTTC. This codes for CSARRLANTQETQYF.

This chain uses TRBV7-9 with TRBJ1-1; D uncertain. This CDR3 has 18 residues. V dropped 1 base and J dropped 1 base, with 19 bases sitting between them. The germline V gene encodes CDR1 SEHNR and CDR2 FQNEAQ (reference sequence). CDR3 in DNA: TGTGCCAGCAGCTTAGAGAAGGGCTATGCTGACCGGAACACTGAAGCTTTCTTT. Protein sequence: CASSLEKGYADRNTEAFF.

The rearrangement links TRBV6-1 to TRBJ2-5; 11 bases are shared with TRBD2. V trimming: 4 bases; J trimming: 11 bases; junction bases outside the gene matches: 9. CDR3 size: 14 residues. Per germline, CDR1 MNHNS and CDR2 SASEGT. DNA of the CDR3: TGTGCCAGCAGTGGGCCGGGACTAGCGGCCCCTCAGTACTTC. Residues: CASSGPGLAAPQYF.

There are a few counts of this clonotype. The rearrangement links TRBV20-1 to TRBJ2-7; 9 bases fit TRBD1. The CDR3 length is 15 residues. With 5 bases clipped from V and 4 bases from J, the junction kept 12 bases outside the gene matches. The germline V gene encodes CDR1 DFQATT and CDR2 SNEGSKA (reference sequence). Here the CDR3 reads CSAEHRDRVSYEQYF. CDR3 nucleotides: TGCAGTGCTGAGCACCGGGACAGGGTATCTTACGAGCAGTACTTC.

The J gene is TRBJ1-2, the V gene TRBV6-5, with 8 bases that match TRBD1. The V segment lost 3 bases and the J segment 7 bases; nucleotides outside the gene matches: 4. Germline V gene sequence: CDR1 MNHEY, CDR2 SVGAGI. This CDR3 region has 13 residues. The CDR3 sequence is CASSYAGGGGYTF. The CDR3 coding sequence is TGTGCCAGCAGTTATGCAGGGGGCGGTGGCTACACCTTC.

This clonotype was seen ten or more times. CDR3 in amino acids: CSARGQGAINEQFF. DNA of the CDR3: TGCAGTGCTAGAGGGCAGGGGGCGATCAATGAGCAGTTCTTC. The chain links TRBV20-1 to TRBJ2-1, with TRBD1 identical over 8 bases. Per the germline V gene, CDR1 is DFQATT and CDR2 is SNEGSKA (reference sequence). The junction had 5 bases not matched to a gene; V was cut back by 1 base and J by 6 bases. There are 14 residues in the CDR3.